The clone carrying this TCR beta chain was counted a single time. These data originate in a study of cytomegalovirus exposure and HLA in healthy donors. This CDR3 has 12 amino acids. V was shortened by 2 bases and J by 4 bases, with 8 bases between the two germline ends. From germline, CDR1 is GTSNPN and CDR2 SVGIG (reference sequence). The method was immunoSEQ multiplex PCR; TCRdb's version includes in-frame clones alone and lacks a portion of them. The data show 130,000 to 150,000 clones, roughly 87% seen once. The sample taken for sequencing was PBMCs. The TCR sequence derives from a man aged 18 to 29 in good health and CMV-seropositive. J is TRBJ1-2 and V is TRBV30, with no clear D. The CDR3 DNA follows: TGTGCCTGGAGTCAGATAAGCTATGGCTACACCTTC. It codes for CAWSQISYGYTF.